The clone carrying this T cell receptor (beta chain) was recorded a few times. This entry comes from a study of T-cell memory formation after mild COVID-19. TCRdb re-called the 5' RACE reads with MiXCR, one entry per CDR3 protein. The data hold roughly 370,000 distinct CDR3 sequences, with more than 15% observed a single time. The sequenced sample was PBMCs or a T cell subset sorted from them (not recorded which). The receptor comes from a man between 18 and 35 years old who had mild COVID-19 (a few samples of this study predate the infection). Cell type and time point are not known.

CDR3 sequence: CASSSGTGGSNEQFF. As DNA, the CDR3 is TGTGCCAGCAGCTCCGGGACAGGGGGGTCCAATGAGCAGTTCTTC. The V and J genes are TRBV7-9 and TRBJ2-1, with TRBD1 identical over 11 bases. The germline V gene encodes CDR1 SEHNR and CDR2 FQNEAQ (reference sequence). The CDR3 has 15 amino acids. The V segment lost 4 bases and the J segment 6 bases; nucleotides outside the gene matches: 5. Drawing the rest from reference TRBV7-9 and TRBJ2-1, the complete variable domain is DTGVSQNPRHKITKRGQNVTFRCDPISEHNRLYWYRQTLGQGPEFLTYFQNEAQLEKSRLLSDRFSAERPKGSFSTLEIQRTEQGDSAMYLCASSSGTGGSNEQFFGPGTRLTVL.